Below are 12 T cell receptor beta chains sequenced from a single sample in a study of blood T cell repertoires in COVID-19. The protocol was immunoSEQ multiplex PCR, while the TCRdb copy is restricted to in-frame clones and leaves out a portion. This sample has a few hundred thousand clones, with roughly 85% found just once. Sequenced input: PBMCs or T cells enriched from blood (not recorded which). The receptors come from a woman aged 45-59 years who had been exposed to COVID-19.

This chain links TRBV6-5 with TRBJ1-1; 7 positions match TRBD1. Germline lookup yields CDR1 MNHEY and CDR2 SVGAGI. The CDR3 covers 14 residues. After removal of 6 bases from V and 1 base from J, the junction contained 5 bases not matched to a gene. The DNA for the CDR3 is TGTGCCAGCAGAGACAGGGCGACGAACACTGAAGCTTTCTTT. It is translated as CASRDRATNTEAFF.

This clone turned up a few times. The V and J genes are TRBV5-6 and TRBJ2-5, with TRBD2 as a possible D gene (6 bases). V lost 2 bases and J lost 4, with 15 bases in between. Germline lookup yields CDR1 SGHDT and CDR2 YYEEEE. CDR3 length: 15 amino acids. The CDR3 spells CASSFGGRSSETQYF. The DNA for the CDR3 is TGTGCCAGCAGCTTTGGAGGGAGGAGTTCAGAGACCCAGTACTTC.

The chain joins TRBV6-5 to TRBJ1-2; D is undetermined. V was cut by 2 bases and J by 6 bases, with 10 bases left in between. Germline V gives CDR1 MNHEY, CDR2 SVGAGI. The CDR3 is 13 amino acids. CDR3 coding DNA: TGTGCCAGCAGTTACATGTCAGATGATGGCTACACCTTC. Its translation: CASSYMSDDGYTF.

CDR3 amino acids: CASSLRTSPRETQYF. CDR3 bases: TGTGCCAGCAGCCTACGGACTAGCCCCCGGGAGACCCAGTACTTC. J is TRBJ2-5 and V is TRBV6-2 or TRBV6-3; TRBD2 matches at 8 bases. This CDR3 has 15 residues. V dropped 6 bases and J dropped 5; count of bases not matched to a gene: 11. CDR1 is MNHEY and CDR2 is SVGEGT in the germline V gene.

CDR3 sequence (DNA): TGTGCCATCAGTTCCCTTGGACAGAGCTATGGCTACACCTTC. Amino acids: CAISSLGQSYGYTF. The chain is built from TRBV10-3 and TRBJ1-2, with D possibly TRBD1 on 6 matching bases. Germline V gene data show CDR1 as ENHRY and CDR2 as SYGVKD. This CDR3 has 14 residues. V lost 5 bases to trimming and J lost 4 bases, with 14 bases between them.

CDR3 nucleotide sequence: TGCGCCAGCAGTCGGGACAACTCCTACGAGCAGTACTTC. Amino acids: CASSRDNSYEQYF. The V call is TRBV5-1, the J call TRBJ2-7; TRBD1 might be the D (6 bases). V was clipped by 5 bases and J by 0 bases, with 9 bases between them. The germline V gene encodes CDR1 SGHRS and CDR2 YFSETQ. CDR3 length: 13 residues.

This clone was detected a few times. The chain has TRBV15 and TRBJ1-3; 8 positions agree with TRBD1. The CDR3 is made up of 17 amino acids. The V segment lost 5 bases and the J segment 4 bases; nucleotides outside the gene matches: 13. Germline V CDR1 and CDR2: LNHNV, YYDKDF (reference sequence). CDR3 in amino acids: CATSEQDRASPGNTIYF. Written as DNA, the CDR3 is TGTGCCACCAGCGAGCAGGACAGGGCATCTCCGGGAAACACCATATATTTT. The whole variable domain, filled in from reference TRBV15 and TRBJ1-3, reads DAMVIQNPRYQVTQFGKPVTLSCSQTLNHNVMYWYQQKSSQAPKLLFHYYDKDFNNEADTPDNFQSRRPNTSFCFLDIRSPGLGDTAMYLCATSEQDRASPGNTIYFGEGSWLTVV.

The rearrangement joins TRBV5-1 to TRBJ2-5; 8 bases map to TRBD1. Unmatched junction bases numbered 6, after V lost 4 bases and J lost 4 bases. Looked up from germline, CDR1 is SGHRS and CDR2 is YFSETQ. This CDR3 is 14 amino acids long. CDR3 loop: CASSPGQGRETQYF. CDR3 sequence (DNA): TGCGCCAGCAGCCCAGGACAGGGCCGAGAGACCCAGTACTTC.

The sample holds a few counts of this clone. CDR3 sequence (DNA): TGTGCCAGCCTGCCAGGAGGGACTGAAGCTTTCTTT. It is translated as CASLPGGTEAFF. The V and J genes are TRBV7-3 and TRBJ1-1; D is uncertain. CDR1 and CDR2 from the germline V gene are SGHTA and FQGTGA. The CDR3 length is 12 residues. The V end lost 8 bases, the J end lost 5 bases, and 12 bases lay between the germline ends.

This clone has just one count. The genes are TRBV6-5 and TRBJ1-1; D perhaps matches TRBD1 (5 bases). V was pared by 4 bases and J by 2 bases, with 14 bases between. Germline V gene sequence: CDR1 MNHEY, CDR2 SVGAGI. The CDR3 sequence is 15 residues long. The CDR3 protein is CASSFETGLNTEAFF. CDR3 bases: TGTGCCAGCAGTTTTGAAACAGGTCTTAACACTGAAGCTTTCTTT.

The chain has TRBV7-2 and TRBJ2-6; a possible D gene is TRBD1 (6 bases). CDR1 and CDR2 from the germline V gene are SGHTA and FQGNSA. V was shortened by 6 bases and J by 0 bases, with 18 bases between the two germline ends. CDR3 length: 18 amino acids. This CDR3 is CASRKSRQGISGANVLTF. Here the CDR3 DNA reads TGTGCCAGCAGGAAAAGCCGGCAGGGGATCTCTGGGGCCAACGTCCTGACTTTC.

Points on this clone: This may stem from a read error, because a much larger clone lies one nucleotide away. The sample holds other DNA sequences that translate to the same CDR3. The V call is TRBV27, the J call TRBJ1-1; D might be TRBD1 (5 bases). The V gene's germline CDR1 is MNHEY and CDR2 SMNVEV (reference sequence). V lost 6 bases and J 4 bases, leaving 12 bases between the germline ends. CDR3 length: 13 amino acids. The CDR3 loop reads CASSLRRGTEAFF. DNA of the CDR3: TGTGCCAGCAGCCTCAGGAGGGGCACTGAAGCTTTCTTT.